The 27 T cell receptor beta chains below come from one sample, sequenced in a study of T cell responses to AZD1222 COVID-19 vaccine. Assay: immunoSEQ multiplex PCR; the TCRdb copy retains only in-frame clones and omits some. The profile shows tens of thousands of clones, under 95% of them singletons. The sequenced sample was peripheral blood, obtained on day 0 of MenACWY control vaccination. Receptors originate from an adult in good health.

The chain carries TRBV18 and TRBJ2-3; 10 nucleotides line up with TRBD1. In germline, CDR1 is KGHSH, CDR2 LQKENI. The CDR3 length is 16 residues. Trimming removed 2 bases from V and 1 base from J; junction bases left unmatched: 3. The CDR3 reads CASSPRGTGGTDTQYF. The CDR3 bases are TGTGCCAGCTCACCAAGAGGGACAGGGGGCACAGATACGCAGTATTTT.

Here the CDR3 DNA reads TGTGCCAGCAGTTACCCAAGCGGACCCTACGAGCAGTACTTC. It translates to CASSYPSGPYEQYF. The chain uses TRBV28 and TRBJ2-7; D perhaps matches TRBD2 (5 bases). Germline V gene data show CDR1 as MDHEN and CDR2 as SYDVKM. The CDR3 loop spans 14 amino acids. Trimming took 4 bases from V and 2 from J, leaving 12 bases between them.

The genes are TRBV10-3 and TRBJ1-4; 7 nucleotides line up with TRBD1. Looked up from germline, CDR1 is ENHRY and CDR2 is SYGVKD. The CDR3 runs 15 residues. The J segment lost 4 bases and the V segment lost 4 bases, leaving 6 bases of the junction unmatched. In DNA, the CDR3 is TGTGCCATCAGTGGAGGACAGGAACTTAATGAAAAACTGTTTTTT. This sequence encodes CAISGGQELNEKLFF.

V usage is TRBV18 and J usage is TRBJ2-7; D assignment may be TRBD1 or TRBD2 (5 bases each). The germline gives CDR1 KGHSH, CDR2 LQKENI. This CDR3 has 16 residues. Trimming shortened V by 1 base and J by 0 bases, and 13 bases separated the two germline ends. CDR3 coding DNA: TGTGCCAGCTCACCACAGACGGGACGGCTCTCCTACGAGCAGTACTTC. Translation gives CASSPQTGRLSYEQYF. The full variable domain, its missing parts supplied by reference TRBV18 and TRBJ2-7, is NAGVMQNPRHLVRRRGQEARLRCSPMKGHSHVYWYRQLPEEGLKFMVYLQKENIIDESGMPKERFSAEFPKEGPSILRIQQVVRGDSAAYFCASSPQTGRLSYEQYFGPGTRLTVT.

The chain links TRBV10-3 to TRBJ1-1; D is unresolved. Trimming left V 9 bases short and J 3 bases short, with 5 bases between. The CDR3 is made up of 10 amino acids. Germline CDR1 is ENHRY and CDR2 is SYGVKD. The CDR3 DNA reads TGTGCCATACGGGACACTGAAGCTTTCTTT. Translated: CAIRDTEAFF.

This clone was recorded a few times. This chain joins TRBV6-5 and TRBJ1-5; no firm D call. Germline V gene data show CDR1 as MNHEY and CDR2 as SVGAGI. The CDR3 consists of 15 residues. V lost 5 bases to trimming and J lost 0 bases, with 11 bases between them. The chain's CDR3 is CASSRMANSNQPQHF. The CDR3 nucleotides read TGTGCCAGCAGTAGAATGGCAAATAGCAATCAGCCCCAGCATTTT.

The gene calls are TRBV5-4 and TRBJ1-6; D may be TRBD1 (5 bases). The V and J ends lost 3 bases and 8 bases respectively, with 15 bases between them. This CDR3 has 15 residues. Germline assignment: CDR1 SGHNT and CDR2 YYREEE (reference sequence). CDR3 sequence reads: CASSSGGVGDSPLHF. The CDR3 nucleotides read TGTGCCAGCAGCTCGGGGGGGGTGGGTGATTCACCCCTCCACTTT.

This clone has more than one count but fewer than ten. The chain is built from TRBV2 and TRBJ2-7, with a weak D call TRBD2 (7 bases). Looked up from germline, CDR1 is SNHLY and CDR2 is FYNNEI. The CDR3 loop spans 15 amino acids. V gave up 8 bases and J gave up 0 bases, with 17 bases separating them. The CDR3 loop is CASGEGHPSSYEQYF. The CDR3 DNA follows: TGTGCCAGCGGGGAGGGACACCCGAGCTCCTACGAGCAGTACTTC.

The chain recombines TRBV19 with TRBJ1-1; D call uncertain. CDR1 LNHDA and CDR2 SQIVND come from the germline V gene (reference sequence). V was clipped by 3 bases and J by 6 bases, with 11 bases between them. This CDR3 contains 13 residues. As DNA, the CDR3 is TGTGCCAGTAGTATGCGAAACGGGGCTGAAGCTTTCTTT. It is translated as CASSMRNGAEAFF.

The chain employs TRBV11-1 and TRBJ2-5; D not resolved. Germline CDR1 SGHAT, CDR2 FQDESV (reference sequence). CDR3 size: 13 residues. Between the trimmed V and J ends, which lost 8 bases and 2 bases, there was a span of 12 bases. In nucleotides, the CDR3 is TGTGCCAGCGGTACGACGGATCAAGAGACCCAGTACTTC. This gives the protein CASGTTDQETQYF.

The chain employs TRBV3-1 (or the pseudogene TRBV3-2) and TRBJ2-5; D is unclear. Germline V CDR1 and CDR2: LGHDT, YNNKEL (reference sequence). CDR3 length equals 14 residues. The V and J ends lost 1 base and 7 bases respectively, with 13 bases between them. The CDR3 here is CASSQGPSGGTQYF. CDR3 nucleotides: TGTGCCAGCAGCCAAGGACCCTCCGGCGGGACCCAGTACTTC.

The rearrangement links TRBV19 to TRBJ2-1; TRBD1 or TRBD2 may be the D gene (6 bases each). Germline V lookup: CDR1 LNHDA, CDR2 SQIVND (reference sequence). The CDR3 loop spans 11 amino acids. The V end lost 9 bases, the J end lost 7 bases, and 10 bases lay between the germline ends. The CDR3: CASGGGNEQFF. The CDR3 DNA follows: TGTGCCAGCGGGGGCGGGAATGAGCAGTTCTTC.

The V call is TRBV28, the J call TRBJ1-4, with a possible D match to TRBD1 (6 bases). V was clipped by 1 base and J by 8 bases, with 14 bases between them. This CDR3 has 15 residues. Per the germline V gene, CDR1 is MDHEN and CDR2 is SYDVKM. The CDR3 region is CASSLLEGGGEKLFF. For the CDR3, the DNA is TGTGCCAGCAGTTTATTAGAAGGGGGGGGCGAAAAACTGTTTTTT.

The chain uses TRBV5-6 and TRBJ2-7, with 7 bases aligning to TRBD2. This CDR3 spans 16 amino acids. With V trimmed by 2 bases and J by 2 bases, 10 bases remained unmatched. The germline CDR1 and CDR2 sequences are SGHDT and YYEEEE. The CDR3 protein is CASSFRGSGETYEQYF. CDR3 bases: TGTGCCAGCAGCTTTCGGGGCAGCGGGGAGACCTACGAGCAGTACTTC.

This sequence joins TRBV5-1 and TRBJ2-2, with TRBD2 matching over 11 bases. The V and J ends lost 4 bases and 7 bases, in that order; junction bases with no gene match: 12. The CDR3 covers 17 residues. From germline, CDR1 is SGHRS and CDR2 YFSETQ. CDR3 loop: CASSPHPGLAESGELFF. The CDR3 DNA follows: TGCGCCAGCAGCCCCCACCCGGGACTAGCGGAGAGCGGGGAGCTGTTTTTT.

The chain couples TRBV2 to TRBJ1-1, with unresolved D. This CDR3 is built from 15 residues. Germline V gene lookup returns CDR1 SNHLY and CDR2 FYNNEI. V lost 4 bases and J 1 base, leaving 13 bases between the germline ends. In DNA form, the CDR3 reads TGTGCCAGCAGTGTGGCGGGGTTGGGGAACACTGAAGCTTTCTTT. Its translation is CASSVAGLGNTEAFF.

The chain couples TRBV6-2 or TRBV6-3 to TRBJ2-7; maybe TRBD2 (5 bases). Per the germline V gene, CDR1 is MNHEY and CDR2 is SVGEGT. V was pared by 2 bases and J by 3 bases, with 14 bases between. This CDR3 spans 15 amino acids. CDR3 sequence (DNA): TGTGCCAGCAGTTACCCTAGCCGGAGAGGCTACGAGCAGTACTTC. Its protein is CASSYPSRRGYEQYF.

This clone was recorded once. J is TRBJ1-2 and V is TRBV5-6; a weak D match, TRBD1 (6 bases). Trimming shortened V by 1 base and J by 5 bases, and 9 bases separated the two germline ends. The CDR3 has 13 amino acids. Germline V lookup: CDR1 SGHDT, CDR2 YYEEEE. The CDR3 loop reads CASSLSQGYGYTF. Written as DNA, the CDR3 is TGTGCCAGCAGCTTGTCACAGGGATATGGCTACACCTTC.

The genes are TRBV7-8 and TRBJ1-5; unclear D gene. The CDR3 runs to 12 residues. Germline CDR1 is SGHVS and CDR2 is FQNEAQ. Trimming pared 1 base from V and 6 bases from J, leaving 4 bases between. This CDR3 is CASSLEGQPQHF. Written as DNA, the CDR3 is TGTGCCAGCAGCTTAGAGGGTCAGCCCCAGCATTTT.

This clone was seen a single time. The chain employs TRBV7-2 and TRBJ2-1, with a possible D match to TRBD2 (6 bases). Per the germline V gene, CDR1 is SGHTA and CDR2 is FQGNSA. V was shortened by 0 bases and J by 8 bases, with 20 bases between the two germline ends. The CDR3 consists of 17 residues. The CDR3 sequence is CASSLAPSSARRHEQFF. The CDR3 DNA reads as TGTGCCAGCAGCTTAGCACCCTCTAGCGCCCGTCGGCATGAGCAGTTCTTC. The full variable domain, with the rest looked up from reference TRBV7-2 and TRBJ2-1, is GAGVSQSPSNKVTEKGKDVELRCDPISGHTALYWYRQSLGQGLEFLIYFQGNSAPDKSGLPSDRFSAERTGGSVSTLTIQRTQQEDSAVYLCASSLAPSSARRHEQFFGPGTRLTVL.

DNA of the CDR3: TGCGCCAGCAGCTCGGAGGGGTCTGGAAACACCATATATTTT. As protein: CASSSEGSGNTIYF. V gene TRBV5-1 combines with J gene TRBJ1-3, with TRBD1 as a possible D gene (5 bases). Trimming shortened V by 3 bases and J by 1 base, and 8 bases separated the two germline ends. There are 14 residues in the CDR3. CDR1 and CDR2 from the germline V gene are SGHRS and YFSETQ. The full variable domain, its missing parts supplied by reference TRBV5-1 and TRBJ1-3, is KAGVTQTPRYLIKTRGQQVTLSCSPISGHRSVSWYQQTPGQGLQFLFEYFSETQRNKGNFPGRFSGRQFSNSRSEMNVSTLELGDSALYLCASSSEGSGNTIYFGEGSWLTVV.

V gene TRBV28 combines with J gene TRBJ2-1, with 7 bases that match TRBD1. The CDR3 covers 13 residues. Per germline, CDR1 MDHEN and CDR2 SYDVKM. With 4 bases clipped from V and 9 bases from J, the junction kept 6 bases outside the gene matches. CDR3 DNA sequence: TGTGCCAGCAGTTCAGTTACAGGGGCTGAGCAGTTCTTC. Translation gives CASSSVTGAEQFF.

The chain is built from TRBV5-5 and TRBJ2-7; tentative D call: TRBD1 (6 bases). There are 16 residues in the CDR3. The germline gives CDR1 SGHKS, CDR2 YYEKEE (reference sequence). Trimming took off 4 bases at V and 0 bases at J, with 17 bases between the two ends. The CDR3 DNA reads TGTGCCAGCAGCCCTGGGCAGGGGTTCAGCTCCTACGAGCAGTACTTC. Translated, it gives CASSPGQGFSSYEQYF.

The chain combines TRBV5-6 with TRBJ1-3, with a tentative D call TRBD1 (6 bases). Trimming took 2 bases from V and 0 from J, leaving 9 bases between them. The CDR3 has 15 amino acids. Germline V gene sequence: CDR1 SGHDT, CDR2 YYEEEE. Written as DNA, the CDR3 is TGTGCCAGCAGCTTAGGAGGGGGCTCTGGAAACACCATATATTTT. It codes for CASSLGGGSGNTIYF.

The CDR3 DNA is TGTGCCAGCAGGTCTACAGGGGCGGGAGAAAAACTGTTTTTT. Translating gives CASRSTGAGEKLFF. The rearrangement uses TRBV28 and TRBJ1-4; 7 nucleotides align to TRBD1. The V and J ends lost 6 bases and 8 bases, in that order; junction bases with no gene match: 9. Germline V gives CDR1 MDHEN, CDR2 SYDVKM. The CDR3 is 14 amino acids.

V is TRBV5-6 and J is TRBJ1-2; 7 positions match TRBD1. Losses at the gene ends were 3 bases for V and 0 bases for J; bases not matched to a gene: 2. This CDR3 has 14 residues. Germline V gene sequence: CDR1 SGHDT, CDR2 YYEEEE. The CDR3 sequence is CASSSDRANYGYTF. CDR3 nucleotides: TGTGCCAGCAGCTCAGACAGGGCTAACTATGGCTACACCTTC.

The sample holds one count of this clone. CDR3 bases: TGTGCCAGCACCGGGACAGGGTCTATTAATTCACCCCTCCACTTT. Translation gives CASTGTGSINSPLHF. The chain couples TRBV6-5 to TRBJ1-6; 9 positions match TRBD1. The CDR3 runs 15 residues. The J segment lost 6 bases and the V segment lost 7 bases, leaving 7 bases of the junction unmatched. The germline CDR1 and CDR2 sequences are MNHEY and SVGAGI.